Described below is a single T cell receptor beta chain sequence and its context. Trimming took 5 bases from V and 5 from J, leaving 13 bases between them. CDR3 length equals 14 residues. The germline CDR1 and CDR2 sequences are SGHTA and FQGTGA. This sample stems from a study of T cells in localized non-small cell lung cancer. The data were produced by immunoSEQ multiplex PCR, yet TCRdb's version contains in-frame clones alone and is incomplete. The sample has fewer than 50,000 clones; about nine tenths are singletons. This clonotype was sampled from a male donor at least 60 years old with stage II lung adenocarcinoma. The sequencing used peripheral blood mononuclear cells, collected before any cancer treatment. The V call is TRBV7-3, the J call TRBJ2-1; perhaps TRBD2 as D (6 bases). CDR3 amino acids: CASSHAGGNNEQFF. The DNA of the CDR3 is TGTGCCAGCAGCCACGCCGGCGGGAACAATGAGCAGTTCTTC.